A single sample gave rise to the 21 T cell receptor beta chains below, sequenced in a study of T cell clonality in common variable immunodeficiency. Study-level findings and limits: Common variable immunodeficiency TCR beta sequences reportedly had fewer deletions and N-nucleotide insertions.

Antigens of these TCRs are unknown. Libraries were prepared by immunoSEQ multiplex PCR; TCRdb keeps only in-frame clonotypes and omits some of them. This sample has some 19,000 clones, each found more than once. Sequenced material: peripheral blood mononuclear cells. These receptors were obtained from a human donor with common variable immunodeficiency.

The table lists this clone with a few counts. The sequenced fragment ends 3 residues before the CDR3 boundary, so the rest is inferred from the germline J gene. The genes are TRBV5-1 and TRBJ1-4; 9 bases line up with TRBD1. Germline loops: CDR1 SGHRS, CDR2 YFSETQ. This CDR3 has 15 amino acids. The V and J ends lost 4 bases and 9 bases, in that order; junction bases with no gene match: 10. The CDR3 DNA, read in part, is TGCGCCAGCAGCGCACCGGGACAGGGCAAGAAAAAA. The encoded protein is CASSAPGQGKKK. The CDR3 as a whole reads CASSAPGQGKKKLFF.

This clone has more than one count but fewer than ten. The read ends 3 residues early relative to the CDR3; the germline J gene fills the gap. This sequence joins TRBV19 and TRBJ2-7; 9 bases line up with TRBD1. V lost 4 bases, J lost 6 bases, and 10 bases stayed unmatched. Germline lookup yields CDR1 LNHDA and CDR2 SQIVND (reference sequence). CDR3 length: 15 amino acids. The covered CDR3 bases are TGTGCCAGTAGTAGTAACAGGGGGCGCAACACCGAG. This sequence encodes CASSSNRGRNTE. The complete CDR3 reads CASSSNRGRNTEQYF.

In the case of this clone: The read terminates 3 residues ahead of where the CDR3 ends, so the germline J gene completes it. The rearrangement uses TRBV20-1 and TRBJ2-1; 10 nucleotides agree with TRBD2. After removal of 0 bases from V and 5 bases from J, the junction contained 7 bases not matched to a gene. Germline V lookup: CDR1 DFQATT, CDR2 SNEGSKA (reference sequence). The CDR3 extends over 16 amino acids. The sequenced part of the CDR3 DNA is TGCAGTGCTAGAGATCCCAGGACTAGCGGACACAATGAG. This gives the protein CSARDPRTSGHNE. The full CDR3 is CSARDPRTSGHNEQFF.

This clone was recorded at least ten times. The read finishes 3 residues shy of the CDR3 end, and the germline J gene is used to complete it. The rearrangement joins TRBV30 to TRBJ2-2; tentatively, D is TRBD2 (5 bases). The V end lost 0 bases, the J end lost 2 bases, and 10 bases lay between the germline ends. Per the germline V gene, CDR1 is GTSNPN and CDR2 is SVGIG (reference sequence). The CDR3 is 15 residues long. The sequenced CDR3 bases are TGTGCCTGGAGTGTTGGACTCATAAACACCGGGGAG. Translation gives CAWSVGLINTGE. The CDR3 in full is CAWSVGLINTGELFF.

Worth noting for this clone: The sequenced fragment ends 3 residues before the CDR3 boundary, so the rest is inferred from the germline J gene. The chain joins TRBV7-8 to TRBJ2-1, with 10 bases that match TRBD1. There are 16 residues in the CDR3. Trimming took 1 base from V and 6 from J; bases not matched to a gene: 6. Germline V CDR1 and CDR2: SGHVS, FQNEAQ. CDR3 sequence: CASSLGGTGEVNEQFF. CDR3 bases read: TGTGCCAGCAGCTTAGGGGGGACAGGGGAGGTCAATGAG.

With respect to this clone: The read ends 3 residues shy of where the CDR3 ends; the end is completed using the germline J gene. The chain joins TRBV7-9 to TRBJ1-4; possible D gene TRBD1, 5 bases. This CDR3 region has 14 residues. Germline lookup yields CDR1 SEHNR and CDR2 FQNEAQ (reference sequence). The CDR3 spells CASSTEGGAGKLFF. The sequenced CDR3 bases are TGTGCCAGCAGCACAGAAGGAGGGGCTGGTAAA.

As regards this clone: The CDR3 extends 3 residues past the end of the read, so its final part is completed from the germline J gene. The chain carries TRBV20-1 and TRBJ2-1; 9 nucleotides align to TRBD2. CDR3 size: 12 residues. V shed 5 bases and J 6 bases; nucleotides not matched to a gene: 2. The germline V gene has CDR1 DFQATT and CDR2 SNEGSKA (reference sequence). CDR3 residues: CSASSGINEQFF. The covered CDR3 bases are TGCAGTGCTTCTAGCGGGATCAATGAG.

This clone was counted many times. The sequenced part of the CDR3 DNA is TGCAGCGTTGAAGATTCAGGACTAGCGGTCACAGATACG. The encoded protein is CSVEDSGLAVTDT. The entire CDR3 protein is CSVEDSGLAVTDTQYF. This chain connects TRBV29-1 to TRBJ2-3; 10 bases line up with TRBD2. The CDR3 extends 3 residues past the end of the read, so its final part is completed from the germline J gene. J lost 2 bases, V lost 0 bases, and 5 bases had no gene match. The germline V gene has CDR1 SQVTM and CDR2 ANQGSEA. This CDR3 is built from 16 residues.

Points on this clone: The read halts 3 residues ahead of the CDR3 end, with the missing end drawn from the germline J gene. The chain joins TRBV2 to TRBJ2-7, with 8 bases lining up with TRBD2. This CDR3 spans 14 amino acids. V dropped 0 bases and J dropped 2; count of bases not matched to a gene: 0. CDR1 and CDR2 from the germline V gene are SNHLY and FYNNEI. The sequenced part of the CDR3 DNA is TGTGCCAGCAGTGAAGCGGGACTAGCCTACGAG. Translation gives CASSEAGLAYE. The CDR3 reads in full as CASSEAGLAYEQYF.

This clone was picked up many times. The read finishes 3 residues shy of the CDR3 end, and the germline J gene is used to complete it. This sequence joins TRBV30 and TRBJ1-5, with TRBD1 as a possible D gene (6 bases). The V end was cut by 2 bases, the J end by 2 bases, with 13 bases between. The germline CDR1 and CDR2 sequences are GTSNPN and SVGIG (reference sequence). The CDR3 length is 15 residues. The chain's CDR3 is CAWSYGGAGNQPQHF. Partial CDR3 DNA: TGTGCCTGGAGTTATGGGGGCGCGGGCAATCAGCCC.

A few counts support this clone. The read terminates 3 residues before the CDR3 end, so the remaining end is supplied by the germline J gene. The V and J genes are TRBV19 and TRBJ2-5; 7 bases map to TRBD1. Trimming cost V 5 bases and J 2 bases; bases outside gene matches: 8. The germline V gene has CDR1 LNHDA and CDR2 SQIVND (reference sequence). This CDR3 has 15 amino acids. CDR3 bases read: TGTGCCAGTAGTCCACTTACAGGGGAACAAGAGACC. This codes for CASSPLTGEQET. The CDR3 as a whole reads CASSPLTGEQETQYF.

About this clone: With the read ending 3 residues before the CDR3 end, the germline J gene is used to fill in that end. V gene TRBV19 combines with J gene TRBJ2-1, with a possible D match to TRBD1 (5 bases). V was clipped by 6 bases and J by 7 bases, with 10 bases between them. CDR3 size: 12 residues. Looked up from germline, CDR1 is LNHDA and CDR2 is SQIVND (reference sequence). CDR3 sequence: CASSLTVNEQFF. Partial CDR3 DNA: TGTGCCAGTAGCCTGACAGTAAATGAG.

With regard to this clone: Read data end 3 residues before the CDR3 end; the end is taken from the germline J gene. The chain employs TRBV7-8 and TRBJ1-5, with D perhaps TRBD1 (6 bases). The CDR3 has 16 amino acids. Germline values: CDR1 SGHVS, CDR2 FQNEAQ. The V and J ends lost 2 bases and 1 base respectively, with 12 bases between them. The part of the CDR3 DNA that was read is TGTGCCAGCAGCTTATCAGGGACAACAAGCAATCAGCCC. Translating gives CASSLSGTTSNQP. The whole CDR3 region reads CASSLSGTTSNQPQHF.

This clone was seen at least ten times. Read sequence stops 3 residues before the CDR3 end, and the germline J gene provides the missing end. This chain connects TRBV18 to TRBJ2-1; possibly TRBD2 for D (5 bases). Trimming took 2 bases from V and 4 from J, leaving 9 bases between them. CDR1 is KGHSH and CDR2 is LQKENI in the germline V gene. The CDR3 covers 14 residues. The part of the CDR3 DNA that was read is TGTGCCAGCTCACCATATCTAGCATACAATGAG. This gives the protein CASSPYLAYNE. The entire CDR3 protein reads CASSPYLAYNEQFF.

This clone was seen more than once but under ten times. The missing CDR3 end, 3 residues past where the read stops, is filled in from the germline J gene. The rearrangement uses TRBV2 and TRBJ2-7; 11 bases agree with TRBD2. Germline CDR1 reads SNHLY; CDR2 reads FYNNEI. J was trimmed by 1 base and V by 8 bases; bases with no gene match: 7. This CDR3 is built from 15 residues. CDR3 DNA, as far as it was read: TGTGCCAGCCAACCCACTAGCGGGAGATCCTACGAG. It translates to CASQPTSGRSYE. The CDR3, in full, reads CASQPTSGRSYEQYF.

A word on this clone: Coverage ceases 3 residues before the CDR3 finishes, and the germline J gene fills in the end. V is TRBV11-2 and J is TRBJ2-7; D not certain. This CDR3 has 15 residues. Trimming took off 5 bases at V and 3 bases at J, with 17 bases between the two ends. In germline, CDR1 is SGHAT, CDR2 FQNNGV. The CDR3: CASSDPSLVVYEQYF. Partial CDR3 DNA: TGTGCCAGCAGCGACCCTAGTCTCGTTGTCTACGAG.

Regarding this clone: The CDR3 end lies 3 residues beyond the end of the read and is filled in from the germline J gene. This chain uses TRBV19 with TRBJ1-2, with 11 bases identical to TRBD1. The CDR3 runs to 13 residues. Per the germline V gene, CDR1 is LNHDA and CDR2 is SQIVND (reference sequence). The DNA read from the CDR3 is TGTGCCAGTAGGGGGACAGGGGGTTTTCGC. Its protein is CASRGTGGFR. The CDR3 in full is CASRGTGGFRYTF.

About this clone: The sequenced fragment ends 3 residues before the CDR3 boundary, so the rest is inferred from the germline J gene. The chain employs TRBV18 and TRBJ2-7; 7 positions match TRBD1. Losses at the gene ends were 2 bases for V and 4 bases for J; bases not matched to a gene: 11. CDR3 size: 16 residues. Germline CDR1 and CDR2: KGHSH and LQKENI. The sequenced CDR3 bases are TGTGCCAGCTCACCAAATCTTTCGGACAGGAAGTACGAG. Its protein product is CASSPNLSDRKYE. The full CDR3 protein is CASSPNLSDRKYEQYF.

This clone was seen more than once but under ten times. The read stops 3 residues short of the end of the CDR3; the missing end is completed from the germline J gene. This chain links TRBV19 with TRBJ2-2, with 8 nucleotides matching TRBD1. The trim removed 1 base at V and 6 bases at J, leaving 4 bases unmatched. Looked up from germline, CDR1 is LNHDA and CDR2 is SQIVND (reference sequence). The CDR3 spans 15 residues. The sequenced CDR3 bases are TGTGCCAGTAGTATAGCGGACAGGGTCCCCGGGGAG. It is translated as CASSIADRVPGE. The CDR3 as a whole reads CASSIADRVPGELFF. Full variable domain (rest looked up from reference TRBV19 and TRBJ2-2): DGGITQSPKYLFRKEGQNVTLSCEQNLNHDAMYWYRQDPGQGLRLIYYSQIVNDFQKGDIAEGYSVSREKKESFPLTVTSAQKNPTAFYLCASSIADRVPGELFFGEGSRLTVL.

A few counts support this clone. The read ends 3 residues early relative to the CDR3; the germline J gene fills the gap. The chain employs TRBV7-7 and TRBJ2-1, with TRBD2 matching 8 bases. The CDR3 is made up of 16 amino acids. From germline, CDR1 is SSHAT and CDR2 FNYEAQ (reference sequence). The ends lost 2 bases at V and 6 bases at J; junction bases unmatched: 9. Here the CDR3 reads CASSLLAGGQSNEQFF. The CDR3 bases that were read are TGTGCCAGCAGCTTATTGGCGGGGGGTCAGAGCAATGAG.

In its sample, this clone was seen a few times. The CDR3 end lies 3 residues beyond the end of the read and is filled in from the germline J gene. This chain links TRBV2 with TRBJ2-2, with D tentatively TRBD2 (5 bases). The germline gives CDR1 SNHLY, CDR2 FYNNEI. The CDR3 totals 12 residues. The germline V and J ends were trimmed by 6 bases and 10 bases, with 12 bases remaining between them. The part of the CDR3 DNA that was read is TGTGCCAGCAGGAGGACTCCGCCGGAG. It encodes CASRRTPPE. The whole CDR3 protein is CASRRTPPELFF.